The TCR beta chain described here comes from a study of T-cell reconstitution after alpha-beta-depleted transplantation in children. Germline V gene lookup returns CDR1 MNHEY and CDR2 SMNVEV (reference sequence). V was cut by 3 bases and J by 0 bases, with 9 bases left in between. This CDR3 region has 16 residues. Researchers prepared the TCRbeta library using unique molecular identifiers, the study reports. A single record per CDR3 protein comes from TCRdb applying MiXCR to the PCR reads. The sample lists 530,000 or so distinct CDR3 sequences; roughly a quarter were seen once. The V call is TRBV27, the J call TRBJ2-6; D not resolved. This clonotype was sampled from a boy under two years old with Wiskott-Aldrich syndrome, due to receive a stem cell transplant. Sequences were derived from PBMCs, sampled before TCRalphabeta/CD19-depleted stem cell transplant. CDR3 nucleotide sequence: TGTGCCAGCAGTTTCTCAGACAACTCTGGGGCCAACGTCCTGACTTTC. Amino acids: CASSFSDNSGANVLTF. The full variable domain, with the rest looked up from reference TRBV27 and TRBJ2-6, is EAQVTQNPRYLITVTGKKLTVTCSQNMNHEYMSWYRQDPGLGLRQIYYSMNVEVTDKGDVPEGYKVSRKEKRNFPLILESPSPNQTSLYFCASSFSDNSGANVLTFGAGSRLTVL.